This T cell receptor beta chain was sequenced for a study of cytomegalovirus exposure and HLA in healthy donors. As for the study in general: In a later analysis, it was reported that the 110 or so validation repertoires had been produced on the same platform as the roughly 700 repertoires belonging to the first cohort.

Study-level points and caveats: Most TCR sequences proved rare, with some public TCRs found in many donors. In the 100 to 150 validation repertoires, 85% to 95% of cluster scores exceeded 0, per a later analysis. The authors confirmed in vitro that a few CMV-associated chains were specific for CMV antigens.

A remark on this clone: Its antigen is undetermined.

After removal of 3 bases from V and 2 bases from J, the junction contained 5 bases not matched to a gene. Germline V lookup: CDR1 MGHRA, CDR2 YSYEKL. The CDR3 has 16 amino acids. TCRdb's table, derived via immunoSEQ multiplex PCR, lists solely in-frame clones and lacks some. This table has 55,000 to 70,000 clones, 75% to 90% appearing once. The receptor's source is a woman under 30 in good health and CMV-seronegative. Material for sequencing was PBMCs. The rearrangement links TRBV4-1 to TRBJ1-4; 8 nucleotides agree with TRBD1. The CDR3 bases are TGCGCCAGCAGCCACTCCCGGGACAGGACTAATGAAAAACTGTTTTTT. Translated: CASSHSRDRTNEKLFF.